This T cell receptor (beta chain) was documented in a study of T cell changes during pregnancy in multiple sclerosis. TCRdb keeps only in-frame clones here, not all; method: immunoSEQ multiplex PCR. The top ten hold 0.43% of the sample, which has about 75,000 clones, over 80% seen once. This CDR3 is built from 19 residues. Looked up from germline, CDR1 is SGHVS and CDR2 is FQNEAQ. V lost 1 base to trimming and J lost 0 bases; unmatched junction nucleotides: 9. The origin of this receptor is a female donor with multiple sclerosis, enrolled in a pregnancy study. The J gene is TRBJ2-1, the V gene TRBV7-8, with 10 bases matching TRBD1. This sample comprised CD4+ T cells from peripheral blood mononuclear cells, obtained before pregnancy. CDR3 in amino acids: CASSLGRPGQGSSYNEQFF. The CDR3 DNA follows: TGTGCCAGCAGCTTAGGGAGACCGGGACAGGGGAGCTCCTACAATGAGCAGTTCTTC.